The rows below give T cell receptor beta chains drawn from one sample of a study of blood T cell repertoires in COVID-19. Here immunoSEQ multiplex PCR was the method, and the copy in TCRdb shows in-frame clones only, minus some. The table has approximately 130,000 clones, about 83% seen once. Material: peripheral blood. The receptors derive from a man aged 35 to 55 with active or convalescent COVID-19. The CDR3 runs from the conserved cysteine through the conserved F or W. D genes are given only for firm matches. Rows may omit the clone size; those that give it use once, few, many or a size class.

V,D,size,J,CDR3,DNA
TRBV10-3,NA,NA,TRBJ1-4,CAISDSGVEKLFF,TGTGCCATCAGTGACTCAGGGGTTGAAAAACTGTTTTTT
TRBV5-1,NA,NA,TRBJ2-1,CASSHLASGLNEQFF,TGCGCCAGCAGCCACCTAGCGTCAGGGCTTAATGAGCAGTTCTTC
TRBV27,TRBD1,NA,TRBJ1-4,CASSPWDRSNEKLFF,TGTGCCAGCAGTCCGTGGGACAGGTCGAATGAAAAACTGTTTTTT
TRBV14,NA,NA,TRBJ1-1,CASSQVAGRTEAFF,TGTGCCAGCAGCCAAGTGGCGGGAAGGACTGAAGCTTTCTTT
TRBV27,TRBD1,NA,TRBJ1-1,CASSQQGWDTEAFF,TGTGCCAGCAGTCAACAGGGGTGGGACACTGAAGCTTTCTTT
TRBV7-6,TRBD1,NA,TRBJ2-5,CASSLGKGAKETQYF,TGTGCCAGCAGCTTAGGGAAGGGGGCCAAGGAGACCCAGTACTTC
TRBV4-1,NA,NA,TRBJ2-3,CASSQESGGRRDTQYF,TGCGCCAGCAGCCAAGAGTCAGGGGGGCGAAGAGATACGCAGTATTTT
TRBV27,NA,NA,TRBJ1-5,CASSLSGYSNQPQHF,TGTGCCAGCAGTTTATCCGGTTATAGCAATCAGCCCCAGCATTTT
TRBV29-1,NA,NA,TRBJ1-5,CSVIPGGNQPQHF,TGCAGCGTTATCCCCGGAGGGAATCAGCCCCAGCATTTT
TRBV6-2/TRBV6-3,NA,NA,TRBJ2-5,CASTPTGRGGHRETQYF,TGTGCCAGCACCCCAACTGGAAGGGGGGGCCATCGAGAGACCCAGTACTTC
TRBV6-6,NA,NA,TRBJ2-7,CASSPSGAHEQYF,TGTGCCAGCAGTCCTTCAGGGGCCCACGAGCAGTACTTC
TRBV2,NA,once,TRBJ1-4,CASSVGGTTNEKLFF,TGTGCCAGCAGTGTGGGGGGAACAACTAATGAAAAACTGTTTTTT
TRBV15,TRBD1,NA,TRBJ2-7,CATSRGSGGGYEQYF,TGTGCCACCAGCAGGGGGTCAGGGGGCGGTTACGAGCAGTACTTC
TRBV10-2,NA,once,TRBJ1-1,CASSEPGAMNTEAFF,TGCGCCAGCAGTGAGCCGGGAGCCATGAACACTGAAGCTTTCTTT
TRBV6-1,TRBD1,NA,TRBJ1-2,CASSEGGGESGYTF,TGTGCCAGCAGTGAAGGAGGGGGCGAATCTGGCTACACCTTC
TRBV10-3,TRBD2,NA,TRBJ2-5,CAISGVTSGGKETQYF,TGTGCCATCAGTGGGGTGACTAGCGGGGGGAAAGAGACCCAGTACTTC
TRBV9,NA,NA,TRBJ1-4,CASSQDTTNEKLFF,TGTGCCAGCAGCCAGGATACAACTAATGAAAAACTGTTTTTT
TRBV9,NA,NA,TRBJ1-2,CASSVEDSYGYTF,TGTGCCAGCAGCGTGGAAGACAGTTATGGCTACACCTTC
TRBV6-5,TRBD1,NA,TRBJ1-6,CASRRTGGLKSPLHF,TGTGCCAGCAGGCGGACAGGGGGTCTAAAATCACCCCTCCACTTT
TRBV9,TRBD2,once,TRBJ2-5,CASSVAGGTTETQYF,TGTGCCAGCAGCGTAGCGGGAGGGACAACAGAGACCCAGTACTTC
TRBV19,NA,few,TRBJ1-6,CASSMASPLHF,TGTGCCAGTAGTATGGCCTCACCCCTCCACTTT
TRBV4-1,NA,NA,TRBJ2-7,CASSLGTPLLYEQYF,TGCGCCAGCAGCCTAGGGACTCCCCTCCTCTACGAGCAGTACTTC
TRBV5-1,NA,NA,TRBJ2-5,CASSLARNPGGETQYF,TGCGCCAGCAGCTTGGCCAGGAACCCCGGGGGAGAGACCCAGTACTTC
TRBV2,NA,once,TRBJ1-3,CASSGLMRVSSGNTIYF,TGTGCCAGCAGTGGATTAATGCGGGTTAGCTCTGGAAACACCATATATTTT
TRBV18,TRBD1,NA,TRBJ1-5,CASSQDRDQPQHF,TGTGCCAGCTCACAAGACAGGGACCAGCCCCAGCATTTT
TRBV24-1,NA,NA,TRBJ1-2,CATSDAGGYGYTF,TGTGCCACCAGTGATGCGGGGGGGTATGGCTACACCTTC
TRBV7-6,TRBD2,NA,TRBJ2-3,CASSVTSGGVTDTQYF,TGTGCCAGCAGCGTAACTAGCGGGGGCGTCACAGATACGCAGTATTTT
TRBV4-2,NA,NA,TRBJ1-1,CASSQGRDRMNTEAFF,TGTGCCAGCAGCCAAGGGAGGGACCGAATGAACACTGAAGCTTTCTTT
TRBV19,NA,NA,TRBJ1-1,CASSIVNRENTEAFF,TGTGCCAGTAGTATAGTTAACAGGGAGAACACTGAAGCTTTCTTT
TRBV27,NA,NA,TRBJ1-2,CASSRTGGSGYTF,TGTGCCAGCAGTCGGACGGGGGGCAGTGGCTACACCTTC
TRBV7-7,TRBD1,NA,TRBJ2-7,CASSFSRTGKFYEQYF,TGTGCTAGCAGCTTCTCCAGGACAGGGAAGTTCTACGAGCAGTACTTC
TRBV29-1,NA,once,TRBJ2-5,CSVEGFQETQYF,TGCAGCGTTGAGGGCTTCCAAGAGACCCAGTACTTC
TRBV2,NA,NA,TRBJ2-2,CASGRDAGGTGELFF,TGTGCCAGCGGTCGAGACGCCGGCGGTACCGGGGAGCTGTTTTTT
TRBV7-3,NA,NA,TRBJ2-7,CASSLIDSHEQYF,TGTGCCAGCAGCTTAATTGACTCGCACGAGCAGTACTTC
TRBV6-2/TRBV6-3,NA,NA,TRBJ2-5,CATSRSTQETQYF,TGTGCCACCAGTCGGAGTACCCAAGAGACCCAGTACTTC
TRBV5-1,NA,NA,TRBJ2-1,CASSLGLRSYNEQFF,TGCGCCAGCAGCTTGGGACTCCGCTCCTACAATGAGCAGTTCTTC
TRBV5-1,TRBD1,NA,TRBJ2-7,CASSWALGGGYEQYF,TGCGCCAGCAGCTGGGCCCTAGGGGGCGGGTACGAGCAGTACTTC
TRBV3-1/TRBV3-2,TRBD2,NA,TRBJ2-3,CASSPPGGGVSTDTQYF,TGTGCCAGCAGCCCCCCAGGCGGGGGGGTGAGCACAGATACGCAGTATTTT
TRBV5-1,TRBD1,once,TRBJ1-2,CASSLGTGSGYTF,TGCGCCAGCAGCCTGGGGACAGGGTCTGGCTACACCTTC
TRBV12-3/TRBV12-4,NA,NA,TRBJ2-7,CASSLGSGEQYF,TGTGCCAGCAGTTTAGGCAGCGGCGAGCAGTACTTC
TRBV5-5,TRBD1,once,TRBJ1-1,CASSLLGQGVHTEAFF,TGTGCCAGCAGCTTGTTGGGACAGGGAGTCCACACTGAAGCTTTCTTT